The 9 T cell receptor beta chains in this list originate from one sample, sequenced in a study of T cells in localized non-small cell lung cancer. Sequencing was performed with immunoSEQ multiplex PCR; in TCRdb, only in-frame clones are kept and a portion is missing. The data show tens of thousands of clones, with around 80% seen just once and approximately 4.8% held by the top ten. The source was PBMCs, collected before any cancer treatment. The receptor set was obtained from a woman aged 35 to 70 with stage II lung adenocarcinoma.

The J gene is TRBJ2-5, the V gene TRBV2; D might be TRBD1 (5 bases). The CDR3 contains 16 residues. V lost 6 bases, J lost 3 bases, and 20 bases lay in between. Germline V gives CDR1 SNHLY, CDR2 FYNNEI. In nucleotides, the CDR3 is TGTGCCAGCAGCGCGGTCGTCGACCCCAGGGAAGAGACCCAGTACTTC. Protein sequence: CASSAVVDPREETQYF.

This sequence joins TRBV6-1 and TRBJ2-7; D remains unclear. Germline V gene sequence: CDR1 MNHNS, CDR2 SASEGT. The CDR3 spans 12 residues. The germline V and J ends were trimmed by 8 bases and 2 bases, with 10 bases remaining between them. CDR3 region: CASLKDPYEQYF. The CDR3 region has the DNA TGTGCCAGCCTCAAGGACCCCTACGAGCAGTACTTC.

This chain connects TRBV5-1 to TRBJ2-1, with TRBD1 matching 7 bases. CDR3 length equals 12 residues. The germline V gene has CDR1 SGHRS and CDR2 YFSETQ. J was trimmed by 8 bases and V by 4 bases; bases with no gene match: 3. The CDR3 DNA follows: TGCGCCAGCAGCCCTGACAGGGATGAGCAGTTCTTC. Encoded protein: CASSPDRDEQFF.

The chain couples TRBV28 to TRBJ1-2; D is unclear. Trimming took 10 bases from V and 0 from J, leaving 6 bases between them. This CDR3 comprises 11 residues. CDR1 MDHEN and CDR2 SYDVKM come from the germline V gene. The CDR3 sequence: CAIAANYGYTF. The CDR3 coding sequence is TGTGCCATCGCAGCTAACTATGGCTACACCTTC.

The rearrangement joins TRBV29-1 to TRBJ1-2; D not resolved. The length of the CDR3 is 13 residues. Trimming took 6 bases from V and 0 from J, leaving 11 bases between them. CDR1 and CDR2 from the germline V gene are SQVTM and ANQGSEA. This CDR3 reads CSVPTYSNYGYTF. CDR3 nucleotide sequence: TGCAGCGTCCCGACGTATTCTAACTATGGCTACACCTTC.

The rearrangement links TRBV7-8 to TRBJ1-5; weak D call: TRBD1 (5 bases). This CDR3 contains 13 residues. CDR1 is SGHVS, CDR2 FQNEAQ, per germline. Trimming removed 6 bases from V and 0 bases from J, with 6 bases in between. The CDR3 DNA is TGTGCCAGCAGGACAGATAGCAATCAGCCCCAGCATTTT. This translates into CASRTDSNQPQHF.

V usage is TRBV5-1 and J usage is TRBJ2-2; D is unresolved. The V gene's germline CDR1 is SGHRS and CDR2 YFSETQ. V was cut by 1 base and J by 2 bases, with 9 bases left in between. CDR3 size: 15 residues. CDR3 coding DNA: TGCGCCAGCAGCTTGAGAACGGGTAACACCGGGGAGCTGTTTTTT. Amino acid sequence: CASSLRTGNTGELFF.

The rearrangement links TRBV7-2 to TRBJ1-2, with D perhaps matching TRBD1 (5 bases). Trimming removed 0 bases at V and 4 bases at J, with 12 bases between. Germline CDR1 SGHTA, CDR2 FQGNSA. The CDR3 consists of 15 residues. The CDR3 bases are TGTGCCAGCAGCTTAGCTACAGGTTTCGGCTATGGCTACACCTTC. This sequence encodes CASSLATGFGYGYTF.

CDR3 sequence: CSAASGNTIYF. CDR3 bases: TGCAGTGCCGCCTCTGGAAACACCATATATTTT. The V call is TRBV20-1, the J call TRBJ1-3; D remains ambiguous. Per the germline V gene, CDR1 is DFQATT and CDR2 is SNEGSKA (reference sequence). CDR3 size: 11 residues. Trimming removed 6 bases from V and 0 bases from J, with 3 bases in between.